This is a list of T cell receptor beta chains from one sample in a study of early T cells in non-severe SARS-CoV-2 infection. TCRdb re-called the 5' RACE reads with MiXCR, one entry per CDR3 protein. The table records approximately 71,000 distinct CDR3 sequences, around 12% of them present only once. What was sequenced was whole blood. The receptors shown here come from an adult who was a healthcare worker with PCR-confirmed SARS-CoV-2 infection or an uninfected control (not recorded which). CDR3s include the opening cysteine and the closing phenylalanine or tryptophan. D genes are given only for firm matches. Expanded clones get a size class; other rows say once, few or many, or leave the size out.

j_gene,v_gene,abundance,d_gene,CDR3nt,CDR3aa
TRBJ2-7,TRBV7-2,once,TRBD1,TGTGCCAGCAGCTTAACCGACAGGGTGGCCTACGAGCAGTACTTC,CASSLTDRVAYEQYF
TRBJ1-5,TRBV12-3/TRBV12-4,many,-,TGTGCCAGCAGTTCGCAGGGCCGGCTAAATCAGCCCCAGCATTTT,CASSSQGRLNQPQHF
TRBJ2-3,TRBV12-2,many,-,TGTGCAAGTCGTTTAGACAGGGGCCACACAGATACGCAGTATTTT,CASRLDRGHTDTQYF
TRBJ2-6,TRBV10-3,many,-,TGTGCCATCAGTGAGAGGGGCAAACGGGGGGCCAACGTCCTGACTTTC,CAISERGKRGANVLTF
TRBJ2-3,TRBV20-1,-,TRBD2,TGCAGTGCTAGAGTGCGACTAGCGGGGGATACAGATACGCAGTATTTT,CSARVRLAGDTDTQYF
TRBJ2-2,TRBV29-1,few,-,TGCAGCGTGGGAGACAGGAACACCGGGGAGCTGTTTTTT,CSVGDRNTGELFF
TRBJ2-5,TRBV5-1,many,-,TGCGCCAGCAGCTTTCGCGAGAAAGAGACCCAGTACTTC,CASSFREKETQYF
TRBJ1-4,TRBV5-1,few,TRBD1,TGCGCCAGCAGCTTGTACGGGACAGAGAATGAAAAACTGTTTTTT,CASSLYGTENEKLFF
TRBJ2-3,TRBV20-1,many,TRBD2,TGCAGTGCTAGACCGAGCGGGAGGGTAAGCACAGATACGCAGTATTTT,CSARPSGRVSTDTQYF
TRBJ2-7,TRBV20-1,many,TRBD2,TGCAGTGCTAGAAGCGGGGGGGCCTACGAGCAGTACTTC,CSARSGGAYEQYF
TRBJ2-3,TRBV6-1,once,-,TGTGCCAGCAGTGAACTAGCAGACCCGGGCACAGATACGCGGTATTTT,CASSELADPGTDTRYF
TRBJ2-7,TRBV29-1,-,-,TGCAGCGGGACCGTCTTTTCCGAGCAGTACTTC,CSGTVFSEQYF
TRBJ1-4,TRBV6-5,-,-,TGTGCCAGCAGTTACGGGACGATTGAAAAACTGTTTTTT,CASSYGTIEKLFF
TRBJ1-2,TRBV19,many,-,TGTGCCAGTAGTATTGAAGGGGGAAGCTACACCTTC,CASSIEGGSYTF
TRBJ1-4,TRBV4-1,few,TRBD1,TGCGCCAGCAGCCAAGCTGGGACAGGCGTCGCAACTAATGAAAAACTGTTTTTT,CASSQAGTGVATNEKLFF
TRBJ2-5,TRBV14,-,TRBD2,TGTGTCAGCAGCCAAGTGAGCGGGGGCGGACAAGAGACCCAGTACTTC,CVSSQVSGGGQETQYF
TRBJ2-1,TRBV12-3/TRBV12-4,few,TRBD2,TGTGCCAGCAGCTTTCTAGCGGAGTCCCTAGGTGAGCAGTTCTTC,CASSFLAESLGEQFF
TRBJ2-5,TRBV19,few,TRBD2,TGCGCTTCAGCGGGAGGGCCGGAGGAGACCCAGTACTTC,CASAGGPEETQYF
TRBJ2-1,TRBV5-1,-,-,TGCGCCAGCTGCCAGGAGGGGGCCCCTAATGAGCAGTTCTTC,CASCQEGAPNEQFF
TRBJ1-2,TRBV3-1,few,-,TGTGCCAGCAGCCAAGGGACATTCTTGAACTATGGCTACACCTTC,CASSQGTFLNYGYTF
TRBJ1-4,TRBV12-3/TRBV12-4,few,TRBD1,TGTGCCAGCAGCCGACAGGGGGGTAATGAAAAACTGTTTTTT,CASSRQGGNEKLFF
TRBJ2-6,TRBV30,many,-,TGTGCCTGGAGTTCGGGGACTGGGGCCAACGTCCTGACTTTC,CAWSSGTGANVLTF
TRBJ2-7,TRBV5-6,few,-,TGTGCCAGCAGCTTGGCCACGGCGGCCCCACGTCGCGAGCAGTACTTC,CASSLATAAPRREQYF
TRBJ2-3,TRBV3-1,few,-,TGTGCCAGCAGCCAAAGGAGCGGCCCCACAGATACGCAGTATTTT,CASSQRSGPTDTQYF
TRBJ2-3,TRBV3-1,-,-,TGTGCCAGCAGCCAAGCGAGGCGCGATACGCAGTATTTT,CASSQARRDTQYF
TRBJ2-1,TRBV7-2,many,-,TGTGCCAGCAGCCCAACCCCGGGCCCCGTGGATGAGCAGTTCTTC,CASSPTPGPVDEQFF
TRBJ2-3,TRBV20-1,many,TRBD2,TGCAGTGCCCGGACTAGCCCCCCAGATACGCAGTATTTT,CSARTSPPDTQYF
TRBJ2-5,TRBV28,many,-,TGTGCCAGCAGTTTTAGTACCCAAGAGACCCAGTACTTC,CASSFSTQETQYF
TRBJ2-2,TRBV6-5,many,-,TGTGCCAGCAGTTACTCGAACCAGCACACCGGGGAGCTGTTTTTT,CASSYSNQHTGELFF
TRBJ2-5,TRBV7-7,-,TRBD1,TGTGCTAGCAGCTTGACAGGGGTCCAAGAGACCCAGTACTTC,CASSLTGVQETQYF
TRBJ1-1,TRBV7-3,-,-,TGTGCCAGCAGCCCGCGGAATCGAGGGGTCCAAGGGAAGAACACTGAAGCTTTCTTT,CASSPRNRGVQGKNTEAFF
TRBJ2-3,TRBV28,-,-,TGTGCCAGCAGTTTATGGGGCCGGGGGCAAGATACGCAGTATTTT,CASSLWGRGQDTQYF
TRBJ2-2,TRBV7-8,few,TRBD1,TGTGCCACTTCTCCCGGGACAGGGGCCGGGGAGCTGTTTTTT,CATSPGTGAGELFF
TRBJ2-7,TRBV10-3,few,TRBD1,TGTGCCATCAGCCTAGGACAGGGATATTGGCAGTACTTC,CAISLGQGYWQYF
TRBJ2-1,TRBV25-1,few,-,TGTGCCAGCAGTGAATCGATGGCGTACAATGAGCAGTTCTTC,CASSESMAYNEQFF
TRBJ2-3,TRBV5-5,-,TRBD2,TGTGCCAGCAGCCGAGGGACTAGCGGGAGGACAGATACGCAGTATTTT,CASSRGTSGRTDTQYF
TRBJ2-3,TRBV7-2,-,TRBD2,TGTGCCAGCAGCTTTAGGCGGGGGGGAGTAGATACGCAGTATTTT,CASSFRRGGVDTQYF
TRBJ1-1,TRBV28,many,-,TGTGCCAGCAGTTTAGTGGGGGACACTGAAGCTTTCTTT,CASSLVGDTEAFF
TRBJ2-1,TRBV7-2,-,-,TGTGCCAGCAGCTCATTTGGACAGGGAGGGGATGAGCAGTTCTTC,CASSSFGQGGDEQFF
TRBJ1-1,TRBV3-1,few,-,TGTGCCAGCAGCGCGCGACAAGGGGTGAACACTGAAGCTTTCTTT,CASSARQGVNTEAFF